This TCR beta chain emerged from a study of cytomegalovirus exposure and HLA in healthy donors (dated by TCRdb to about 2017). Study-level background: An earlier analysis of 587 of the donors reported about 290 Gb of sequence data and 100 million to 130 million unique TCR beta sequences from about 179 million T cells. Approximately 300 gigabases of sequencing data and approximately 85 million unique TCR sequences were included in an early release covering 500 to 750 HLA-typed donors. Among the roughly 410 genotyped donors, around 81% belonged to the genetic ancestry cluster associated with self-reported Caucasian donors. The study was designed to test whether signatures of past pathogen exposure could be identified by cataloging public T cell receptors. Using immunosequencing, the study profiled T cell repertoires from around 670 subjects and related those repertoires to cytomegalovirus serostatus. Along with the roughly 610-subject first cohort, a separate validation cohort of 120 different subjects was used. The study combined high-throughput TCR immunosequencing, statistical association of individual TCRs with disease status, and machine learning to predict cytomegalovirus infection status. A later analysis re-analyzed previously published TCR beta repertoires from several hundred donors and added high-resolution HLA genotyping to study TCR occurrence patterns. In the later analysis, no new phenotypic data were used to find candidate immune exposures; instead, reliance was placed on TCR beta sequences and their occurrence across donors. An earlier analysis of 500 to 650 of the donors applied high-throughput TCR beta sequencing to assess whether each TCR beta V gene segment acted as functional or pseudogenic. Donor age, sex, ethnicity and CMV serostatus were collected together with the repertoire data. A later genetic analysis used genome-wide SNP genotypes for about 60% of the roughly 700 donors, treating that subset as a discovery cohort. Every discovery cohort repertoire had been produced on one sequencing platform. HLA typing included class I and class II loci at four-digit resolution. Typing coverage differed by locus: A, B, C, DRB1 and DQB1 were typed in about 620-640 donors, DQA1 in 500 to 550, DPA1 in 600 to 610, and DPB1 in approximately 450. A few DR-DQ haplotypes were treated as single units for association and clustering because of strong linkage in the cohort. On average, 235,054 unique TCR beta nucleotide sequences were sequenced per donor among 398 genotyped donors of the cohort, with about 19% of those sequences being non-productive. Overall results and qualifications from the work: A further reported finding was that TCR beta sequences accurately predicted the HLA-A and HLA-B alleles for most subjects in the first cohort. A group of highly shared sequence variants was considered likely to be a technical artifact of the sequencing pipeline. HLA typing was unavailable for some donors at each locus, so association tests used only the typed subset. A later analysis found that most CMV-associated TCR beta chains appeared HLA-restricted, with HLA associations seemingly driven largely by CMV exposure. In vitro tests confirmed that a few of the cytomegalovirus-associated TCR beta chains recognize cytomegalovirus antigens. Most TCR sequences were observed very rarely across donors, whereas some public TCRs were present in many individuals. Only TCR beta chains were sequenced in this cohort, and the absence of alpha or paired-chain data limited detectable features. Assigning TCR associations to individual alleles was difficult when HLA alleles, especially DR and DQ, strongly co-occurred. Sequencing depth was assumed to be roughly uniform across donors in the presence/absence analyses, though that assumption may not hold. In a later analysis, TCR association rates were found to vary across HLA loci, with the most associated TCRs seen for DRB1 alleles and the fewest for HLA-C alleles. In an earlier analysis of some 550 of the donors, most TCR beta V segments were observed in productive rearrangements about 87% or about 30% of the time, broadly matching IMGT annotations. In both the original and validation cohorts, the classifier was reported to diagnose cytomegalovirus status with high specificity and sensitivity. Because counts were too low, about 18 rarely observed V segments, including chromosome 9 orphons, were excluded from the earlier analysis of 500 to 700 of the donors. A later genetic analysis reported fewer N-insertions in productive TCRs among donors in an Asian-associated ancestry cluster than the roughly 700-donor mean. Correlated functional status among segregating V segments might reflect linkage disequilibrium, but an unknown experimental factor could not be ruled out. In a later analysis, several top co-occurrence clusters were reported to appear linked to parvovirus B19, influenza, CMV and Epstein-Barr virus. An association between a missense DCLRE1C variant and V-gene and J-gene trimming of TCR beta chains was found in a later genetic analysis and replicated in an independent cohort. In a later analysis, HLA-associated TCR beta chains showed more clonal expansion and lower generation probabilities than non-associated chains that were equally common. Some IMGT-functional V segments, including TRBV6-2 and TRBV6-3, could not be distinguished by the 87-base-pair reads and were therefore excluded. Specific HLA alleles were associated with about 17,000 TCR beta sequences at a false discovery rate of 0.05 in a later analysis. According to the authors, the approach could potentially be generalized to other disease states and immunological phenotypes. A total of 164 TCR beta chains were listed by the study as associated with cytomegalovirus. The only immune exposure information available for the cohort was CMV serostatus.

The library was built by means of the immunoSEQ multiplex PCR assay. For the multiplex PCR, a mixture combining 60 forward primers for TCR Vbeta segments and 13 reverse primers for TCR Jbeta segments was used. The CDR3 region of rearranged TCR beta genes was amplified from genomic DNA with a multiplex PCR assay. The Illumina HiSeq System was used to sequence the amplified TCR beta libraries as 87-base-pair reads. In the original analysis: In a later analysis, tens of millions of unique TCR beta chains were counted across the approximately 640 repertoires, and approximately 11 million of these chains were shared by at least two donors. Raw reads were error-corrected and collapsed into unique sequences with a nearest-neighbor algorithm that merged closely related sequences to remove PCR and sequencing errors. CDR3 sequences were aligned to IMGT reference sequences to assign V, D and J gene segments. For a sequence to be retained, a match of at least six nucleotides to both a V gene segment and a J gene segment was required. A rearrangement counted as productive if the CDR3 had no stop codons and remained in frame with V and J, and every other rearrangement counted as non-productive. CDR3 was defined by IMGT convention, running from the second conserved V-encoded cysteine to the conserved J-encoded phenylalanine. The earlier analysis of roughly 590 of the donors excluded sequences that lacked an unambiguous match to a single V gene segment. An earlier analysis of 550 to 650 of the donors classified V segments as functional when productive rearrangements were above 56.7% and as segregating when the standard deviation between donors was above 5%. A statistical classification framework was developed to diagnose cytomegalovirus status using the catalog of TCR beta chain sequences. In a later analysis, TCR nucleotide sequences were compared against IMGT/GENE-DB human TR gene sequences so that V and J genes could be assigned. A later analysis assigned CDR3 sequences and most-parsimonious VDJ recombination scenarios with the TCRdist pipeline. In a later analysis, each TCR beta chain was defined by its CDR3 amino acid sequence together with its V-gene family, and reads lacking a unique V-gene family were excluded. As a way to deal with suspected cross-contamination and a sequencing artifact, a later analysis dropped 500 to 700 nucleotide sequences that were highly shared and had low generation probability. For each public chain, a later analysis derived a clonal expansion index from normalized ranks of inferred template counts within each repertoire. A later analysis computed generation probabilities with a VDJ recombination model fitted to out-of-frame rearrangements, and checked the results against IGoR. A later analysis scored TCR-TCR, TCR-HLA and TCR-CMV co-occurrence with hypergeometric tests, applying a repertoire-size bias correction to TCR pairs. A later analysis estimated false discovery rates by permuting HLA or CMV assignments 20 times. In a later analysis, co-occurring TCRs were grouped using DBSCAN, and TCRdist sequence similarity was added for clustering within HLA-allele-positive subsets. Co-occurrence clustering excluded repertoires with fewer than 30,000 or more than 120,000 public chains, plus five with anomalous nucleotide sharing. TCRdb obtained this table from immuneACCESS and retained in-frame rearrangements with V and J assigned. These tables miss some clones; where compared with another copy, unresolved V genes account for less than half of the shortfall, and the remainder is unexplained. The V and J calls and clone size are taken from that table; D and trimming were inferred from the DNA. This sample comprises over 80,000 clones, around 73% of them detected only once. Clones ranked in the top ten supply 3.3% of the sample.

The V end loses 4 bases and the J end loses 2 bases, and a stretch of 11 bases separates them. CDR1 and CDR2, per the germline V gene, are SGHRS and YFSETQ. Spanning cysteine to phenylalanine, the CDR3 consists of 14 amino acids. The read is trimmed to its CDR3 DNA, 42 bases read in frame from base 1. The cohort comprised around 700 healthy bone marrow donors. All cohort members were sampled while nominally healthy, although unrecorded immune exposures were likely present. The donor was CMV seronegative and was included in the group of over 300 seronegative cohort members. Every donor gave a peripheral blood sample, and the peripheral blood mononuclear cells from that sample were used for TCR beta sequencing. Genomic DNA extraction from the blood cell samples was performed with the Qiagen DNeasy Blood Extraction Kit. Points on this clone: No antigen is known for it. Nothing much larger sits one base from this clone, and base qualities are not available.

This clonotype was obtained from a woman aged 40 to 50 in good health and CMV-seronegative. The rearrangement joined TRBV5-1 to TRBJ2-3; TRBD2 is possibly the D segment (5 matching bases). The sample comprised PBMCs. CDR3 sequence: CASSPGDLTDTQYF. The DNA is as follows: TGCGCCAGCAGCCCCGGGGATCTCACAGATACGCAGTATTTT.